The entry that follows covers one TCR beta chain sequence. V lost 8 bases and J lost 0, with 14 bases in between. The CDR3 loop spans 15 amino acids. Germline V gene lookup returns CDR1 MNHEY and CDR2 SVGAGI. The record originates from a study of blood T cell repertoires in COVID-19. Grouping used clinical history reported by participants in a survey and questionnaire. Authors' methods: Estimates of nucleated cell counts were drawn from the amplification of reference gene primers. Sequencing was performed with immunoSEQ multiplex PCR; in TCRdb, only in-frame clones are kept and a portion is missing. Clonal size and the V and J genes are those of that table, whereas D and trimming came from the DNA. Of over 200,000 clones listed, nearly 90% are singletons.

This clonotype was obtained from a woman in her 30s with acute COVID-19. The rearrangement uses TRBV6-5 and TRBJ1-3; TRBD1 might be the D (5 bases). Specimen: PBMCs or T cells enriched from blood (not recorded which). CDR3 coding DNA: TGTGCCAGCCTCAGGGACTCCCGCTCTGGAAACACCATATATTTT. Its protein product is CASLRDSRSGNTIYF.